Below are 29 T cell receptor beta chains sequenced from a single sample in a study of early T cells in non-severe SARS-CoV-2 infection (dated by TCRdb to 2020 to 2023). Library construction relied on 5' RACE. Sequencing relied on a NextSeq 500. The public reads were reanalyzed by TCRdb: fastp trimming at Q25, MiXCR alignment, in-frame beta chains only. Every CDR3 protein is listed once, alongside the most common genes and DNA of its rows. Within this sample are about 76,000 distinct CDR3 sequences, with roughly 12% of them counted one time only. Of the sample, about 4.4% is held by the ten largest clones. Sequencing was carried out using whole blood. Source of these receptors: an adult who was a healthcare worker with PCR-confirmed SARS-CoV-2 infection or an uninfected control (not recorded which).

In this sample, this clonotype turned up many times. This rearrangement joins TRBV5-1 to TRBJ2-7; D is uncertain. The CDR3 totals 13 residues. CDR1 and CDR2 from the germline V gene are SGHRS and YFSETQ. V lost 0 bases, J lost 2 bases, and 6 bases lay in between. CDR3 loop: CASSLEGPYEQYF. DNA of the CDR3: TGCGCCAGCAGCTTGGAGGGTCCCTACGAGCAGTACTTC.

This clonotype was seen more than once but under ten times. The V call is TRBV12-3 or TRBV12-4, the J call TRBJ2-5; D is tentatively TRBD1 or TRBD2 (6 bases each). Trimming took 7 bases from V and 2 from J, leaving 17 bases between them. The CDR3 is 15 amino acids. The CDR3 DNA is TGTGCCAGCACCCAAGGGGGGATTTTACAAGAGACCCAGTACTTC. Protein: CASTQGGILQETQYF.

This clonotype came up many times. The chain is built from TRBV29-1 and TRBJ2-5; 7 nucleotides match TRBD2. The V and J ends lost 2 bases and 2 bases, in that order; junction bases with no gene match: 11. There are 16 residues in the CDR3. Germline CDR1 is SQVTM and CDR2 is ANQGSEA. The CDR3 sequence is CSVERPAGEPQETQYF. The CDR3, as DNA: TGCAGCGTTGAAAGGCCGGCGGGAGAGCCACAAGAGACCCAGTACTTC.

This clonotype was observed a few times. The gene calls are TRBV12-3 or TRBV12-4 and TRBJ2-1, with 12 bases lining up with TRBD2. With V trimmed by 7 bases and J by 6 bases, 7 bases remained unmatched. The CDR3 has 15 amino acids. The CDR3 loop is CASIPGTSGSNEQFF. The CDR3 nucleotides read TGTGCCAGCATCCCCGGGACTAGCGGGTCCAATGAGCAGTTCTTC.

At least ten counts were recorded for this clonotype. The V call is TRBV5-1, the J call TRBJ1-2, with D hard to call. Germline values: CDR1 SGHRS, CDR2 YFSETQ. The CDR3 contains 14 residues. Between the trimmed V and J ends, which lost 4 bases and 0 bases, there was a span of 10 bases. CDR3 amino acids: CASSPQNTNYGYTF. CDR3 DNA sequence: TGCGCCAGCAGCCCCCAGAACACTAACTATGGCTACACCTTC.

This clonotype was seen a few times. This chain connects TRBV7-9 to TRBJ1-3, with D possibly matching TRBD1 (6 bases). Germline CDR1 is SEHNR and CDR2 is FQNEAQ (reference sequence). V gave up 4 bases and J gave up 0 bases, with 16 bases separating them. The CDR3 extends over 17 amino acids. CDR3 sequence reads: CASSSEGHRFSGNTIYF. In DNA form, the CDR3 reads TGTGCCAGCAGCTCTGAGGGACATCGGTTCTCTGGAAACACCATATATTTT.

This clonotype showed up many times. V gene TRBV5-1 combines with J gene TRBJ2-3, with unresolved D. This CDR3 comprises 13 residues. The germline gives CDR1 SGHRS, CDR2 YFSETQ. Deletions cut 4 bases from V and 4 bases from J, with 10 bases between. CDR3 DNA: TGCGCCAGCAGCGATGGTGGGTCAGATACGCAGTATTTT. Translation: CASSDGGSDTQYF.

This clonotype was recorded at least ten times. The J gene is TRBJ2-1, the V gene TRBV27; TRBD1 agrees at 8 bases. J was trimmed by 5 bases and V by 5 bases; bases with no gene match: 2. The CDR3 has 13 residues. In germline, CDR1 is MNHEY, CDR2 SMNVEV (reference sequence). The CDR3 DNA is TGTGCCAGCAGTAAGGGACAGGACAATGAGCAGTTCTTC. This codes for CASSKGQDNEQFF.

Ten or more counts support this clonotype. The chain joins TRBV20-1 to TRBJ2-3; TRBD2 aligns across 12 bases. V shed 5 bases, J shed 4 bases, and the junction held 7 bases outside the gene matches. The CDR3 contains 15 residues. CDR1 and CDR2 from the germline V gene are DFQATT and SNEGSKA (reference sequence). The CDR3 spells CSAQTSGGSPDTQYF. CDR3 nucleotides: TGCAGTGCTCAGACTAGCGGGGGTTCCCCAGATACGCAGTATTTT.

Many counts were recorded for this clonotype. This rearrangement joins TRBV5-4 to TRBJ1-2; D ambiguous. CDR3 size: 11 residues. In germline, CDR1 is SGHNT, CDR2 YYREEE (reference sequence). V was shortened by 4 bases and J by 8 bases, with 9 bases between the two germline ends. The CDR3 DNA sequence: TGTGCCAGCAGCCTATTAGGGGGCTACACCTTC. Translation: CASSLLGGYTF.

This clonotype was counted ten times or more. CDR3 DNA sequence: TGCGCCAGCAGTGACGGCACCAAAGAGACCCAGTACTTC. Encoded protein: CASSDGTKETQYF. The genes are TRBV10-1 and TRBJ2-5; D is unresolved. The CDR3 loop spans 13 amino acids. Germline V CDR1 and CDR2: WNHNN, SYGVQD (reference sequence). Trimming removed 3 bases at V and 3 bases at J, with 8 bases between.

The gene calls are TRBV5-1 and TRBJ1-4, with D perhaps matching TRBD1 (5 bases). V gave up 0 bases and J gave up 8 bases, with 11 bases separating them. The CDR3 sequence is 14 residues long. Germline-derived CDR1 and CDR2 are SGHRS and YFSETQ. CDR3 residues: CASSLGGAREKLFF. The CDR3 DNA follows: TGCGCCAGCAGCTTGGGCGGGGCCCGAGAAAAACTGTTTTTT.

This clonotype was counted at least ten times. Here the CDR3 DNA reads TGCAGTGCTAGAGACGCCAAAAGGGGGACTGGAAACACCATATATTTT. Its translation is CSARDAKRGTGNTIYF. V usage is TRBV20-1 and J usage is TRBJ1-3, with a tentative D call TRBD1 (6 bases). CDR1 is DFQATT and CDR2 is SNEGSKA in the germline V gene (reference sequence). The CDR3 has 16 amino acids. V lost 0 bases and J 2 bases, leaving 14 bases between the germline ends.

The table lists this clonotype with many counts. The genes are TRBV7-9 and TRBJ2-4, with unresolved D. Germline CDR1 is SEHNR and CDR2 is FQNEAQ (reference sequence). The CDR3 sequence is 17 residues long. Trimming cost V 2 bases and J 0 bases, with 14 bases left between them. The CDR3 coding sequence is TGTGCCAGCAGCTTAACCGACCCGAGCCTAGCCAAAAACATTCAGTACTTC. It is translated as CASSLTDPSLAKNIQYF.

This clonotype has a count of ten or more. This rearrangement joins TRBV19 to TRBJ2-7, with 10 positions matching TRBD1. With 0 bases clipped from V and 7 bases from J, the junction kept 6 bases outside the gene matches. Looked up from germline, CDR1 is LNHDA and CDR2 is SQIVND (reference sequence). The CDR3 runs 15 residues. The CDR3 loop reads CASSIDRQGAREQYF. In DNA, the CDR3 is TGTGCCAGTAGTATAGATCGACAGGGGGCGCGGGAGCAGTACTTC.

The gene calls are TRBV9 and TRBJ1-1, with a weak D call TRBD1 (5 bases). Per germline, CDR1 SGDLS and CDR2 YYNGEE. V lost 1 base and J 1 base, leaving 8 bases between the germline ends. The CDR3 consists of 14 residues. The CDR3 is CASSVRDRNTEAFF. CDR3 DNA: TGTGCCAGCAGCGTAAGGGACCGGAACACTGAAGCTTTCTTT.

In regard to this clonotype: A much larger clone lies a single base off, so this may be a read error. The CDR3 reads CASSPRNFRSSYNEQFF. CDR3 DNA sequence: TGTGCCAGCTCACCCCGAAATTTCAGGTCCTCCTACAATGAGCAGTTCTTC. This chain uses TRBV18 with TRBJ2-1; D gene uncertain. The CDR3 runs 17 residues. V gave up 3 bases and J gave up 0 bases, with 15 bases separating them. Germline lookup yields CDR1 KGHSH and CDR2 LQKENI.

There are a few counts of this clonotype. The V gene is TRBV7-9, the J gene TRBJ1-6; D possibly corresponds to TRBD1 (5 bases). This CDR3 is 15 amino acids long. V was shortened by 5 bases and J by 6 bases, with 14 bases between the two germline ends. CDR1 and CDR2 (germline): SEHNR, FQNEAQ (reference sequence). The CDR3 loop is CASSTPGPPNSPLHF. The CDR3 nucleotides are TGTGCCAGCAGCACACCGGGACCCCCTAATTCACCCCTCCACTTT.

At least ten counts were recorded for this clonotype. The CDR3 DNA reads TGTGCCATCAGTGACGGGACGAGAGAGCAGTACTTC. As protein: CAISDGTREQYF. The genes are TRBV10-3 and TRBJ2-7; D could derive from TRBD1 or TRBD2 (5 bases each). V was clipped by 3 bases and J by 7 bases, with 10 bases between them. From germline, CDR1 is ENHRY and CDR2 SYGVKD. The length of the CDR3 is 12 residues.

V usage is TRBV19 and J usage is TRBJ2-7, with a possible D match to TRBD1 (5 bases). The CDR3 runs to 11 residues. Germline CDR1 LNHDA, CDR2 SQIVND (reference sequence). V lost 6 bases to trimming and J lost 3 bases, with 6 bases between them. In DNA form, the CDR3 reads TGTGCCAGTAGGGACAACTACGAGCAGTACTTC. This encodes CASRDNYEQYF.

The sample holds many counts of this clonotype. The chain links TRBV2 to TRBJ1-5; D uncertain. Germline V lookup: CDR1 SNHLY, CDR2 FYNNEI. The V end lost 6 bases, the J end lost 5 bases, and 11 bases lay between the germline ends. The CDR3 is 13 residues long. CDR3 region: CASSWELDQPQHF. DNA for the CDR3: TGTGCCAGCAGCTGGGAATTGGATCAGCCCCAGCATTTT.

This clonotype was recorded many times. The CDR3 nucleotides are TGTGCCAGCAGTACGGGGTCATCCAACTCTGGGGCCAACGTCCTGACTTTC. It specifies CASSTGSSNSGANVLTF. The V and J genes are TRBV6-5 and TRBJ2-6, with D perhaps matching TRBD2 (5 bases). The CDR3 loop spans 17 amino acids. V lost 5 bases and J 0 bases, leaving 14 bases between the germline ends. The germline gives CDR1 MNHEY, CDR2 SVGAGI.

In this sample, this clonotype turned up many times. CDR3 in DNA: TGTGCCAGCAGTCCTGGGTTAGCCTCCTACGAGCAGTACTTC. It encodes CASSPGLASYEQYF. The J gene is TRBJ2-7, the V gene TRBV6-6; D gene unclear. Germline assignment: CDR1 MNHNY and CDR2 SVGAGI (reference sequence). The V and J ends lost 5 bases and 0 bases respectively, with 11 bases between them. This CDR3 region has 14 residues.

This clonotype showed up just a few times. The chain uses TRBV11-2 and TRBJ2-3; D may be TRBD2 (6 bases). Germline-derived CDR1 and CDR2 are SGHAT and FQNNGV. This CDR3 region has 15 residues. V lost 4 bases and J 1 base, leaving 12 bases between the germline ends. CDR3 amino acids: CASSWDSWGTDTQYF. The CDR3, as DNA: TGTGCCAGCAGCTGGGACTCCTGGGGCACAGATACGCAGTATTTT.

This clonotype was found many times. The rearrangement links TRBV3-1 to TRBJ2-5; D is ambiguous. The germline V gene has CDR1 LGHDT and CDR2 YNNKEL (reference sequence). V lost 0 bases and J 7 bases, leaving 0 bases between the germline ends. This CDR3 spans 10 amino acids. CDR3 in amino acids: CASSQETQYF. In DNA, the CDR3 is TGTGCCAGCAGCCAAGAGACCCAGTACTTC.

This clonotype was detected ten times or more. This chain connects TRBV5-4 to TRBJ2-7; TRBD1 matches at 10 bases. CDR1 and CDR2 from the germline V gene are SGHNT and YYREEE (reference sequence). This CDR3 is built from 16 residues. V shed 4 bases, J shed 3 bases, and the junction held 10 bases outside the gene matches. The CDR3 nucleotides read TGTGCCAGCAGCCACCCCCCCGGGACAGGGGACTACGAGCAGTACTTC. Amino acids: CASSHPPGTGDYEQYF.

This clonotype was counted a few times. The chain uses TRBV29-1 and TRBJ1-1, with TRBD1 matching over 7 bases. Germline loops: CDR1 SQVTM, CDR2 ANQGSEA. This CDR3 has 13 amino acids. Germline trimming cut 6 bases from V and 0 bases from J; bases unmatched to any gene: 4. CDR3 loop: CSVRQGVNTEAFF. CDR3 coding DNA: TGCAGCGTCAGACAGGGAGTGAACACTGAAGCTTTCTTT.

The V and J genes are TRBV9 and TRBJ2-7; 8 bases align to TRBD2. The germline gives CDR1 SGDLS, CDR2 YYNGEE. The CDR3 spans 13 residues. The V and J ends lost 2 bases and 6 bases, in that order; junction bases with no gene match: 4. The CDR3 region is CASSVSGAREQYF. The CDR3 nucleotides are TGTGCCAGCAGCGTTAGCGGGGCCCGCGAGCAGTACTTC.

This clonotype was seen repeatedly, ten times or more. J is TRBJ2-3 and V is TRBV4-2; 12 bases are a match to TRBD2. From germline, CDR1 is LGHNA and CDR2 YNFKEQ. The CDR3 covers 19 residues. Germline trimming cut 0 bases from V and 3 bases from J; bases unmatched to any gene: 10. CDR3 protein: CASSQDWASGGEGTDTQYF. For the CDR3, the DNA is TGTGCCAGCAGCCAAGACTGGGCTAGCGGGGGGGAAGGGACAGATACGCAGTATTTT.